This T cell receptor (beta chain) appears in the sequencing data of a study of radiotherapy plus CTLA-4 blockade in lung cancer. Study summary: For 15% to 20% of patients, objective responses occurred, and approximately 33% had disease control.

Using immunoSEQ multiplex PCR, the repertoire was profiled, and TCRdb retains in-frame clones only, with some absent. In the table there are about 70,000 clones, approximately 76% of which are singletons. The V and J ends lost 5 bases and 3 bases, in that order; junction bases with no gene match: 6. The CDR3 loop spans 14 amino acids. CDR1 is MNHEY, CDR2 SMNVEV, per germline (reference sequence). The origin of this receptor is a human donor with non-small cell lung cancer whose response to radiotherapy plus ipilimumab could not be evaluated. Some clones in this sample may be carry-over from other donors' samples. The input for sequencing was peripheral blood, taken from a patient treated with radiotherapy plus ipilimumab. The rearrangement uses TRBV27 and TRBJ2-7; TRBD2 agrees at 8 bases. The CDR3 DNA follows: TGTGCCAGCAGTCCCGGGAGGGGGGGCTACGAGCAGTACTTC. Amino acids: CASSPGRGGYEQYF.